Below are 26 T cell receptor beta chains sequenced from a single sample in a study of cytomegalovirus exposure and HLA in healthy donors. Produced via immunoSEQ multiplex PCR; TCRdb's table is partial and in-frame only. The top ten hold 0.92% of the sample, which has 280,000 or so clones, 85% to 90% seen once. Sequenced sample: PBMCs. These receptors all come from a woman aged 18-35 years in good health and CMV-seronegative.

The J gene is TRBJ2-6, the V gene TRBV10-1, with TRBD1 as a possible D gene (6 bases). The CDR3 runs to 18 residues. Germline CDR1 and CDR2: WNHNN and SYGVQD (reference sequence). Trimming left V 6 bases short and J 1 base short, with 19 bases between. The CDR3 region is CASSDGLTTGSGANVLTF. The CDR3 DNA sequence: TGCGCCAGCAGCGACGGTTTAACTACAGGGTCTGGGGCCAACGTCCTGACTTTC.

The chain recombines TRBV28 with TRBJ2-7, with D perhaps TRBD2 (5 bases). The germline gives CDR1 MDHEN, CDR2 SYDVKM. The CDR3 sequence is 13 residues long. V gave up 2 bases and J gave up 4 bases, with 9 bases separating them. CDR3 DNA: TGTGCCAGCAGTTTAAGCGGAGAATACGAGCAGTACTTC. Protein: CASSLSGEYEQYF.

The chain recombines TRBV28 with TRBJ2-7, with TRBD1 identical over 8 bases. The CDR3 loop spans 16 amino acids. With V trimmed by 5 bases and J by 0 bases, 9 bases remained unmatched. CDR1 and CDR2 (germline): MDHEN, SYDVKM. The CDR3 loop is CASSPGTGGSSYEQYF. The CDR3 DNA reads TGTGCCAGCAGTCCGGGGACAGGAGGGTCCTCCTACGAGCAGTACTTC.

The chain has TRBV9 and TRBJ1-1, with D unresolved. V was trimmed by 0 bases and J by 1 base, leaving 7 bases between them. CDR3 size: 14 residues. Germline V gene sequence: CDR1 SGDLS, CDR2 YYNGEE. In nucleotides, the CDR3 is TGTGCCAGCAGCGTAGTTGAAGCGAACACTGAAGCTTTCTTT. Translation gives CASSVVEANTEAFF. The full variable domain, completed using reference TRBV9 and TRBJ1-1, is DSGVTQTPKHLITATGQRVTLRCSPRSGDLSVYWYQQSLDQGLQFLIQYYNGEERAKGNILERFSAQQFPDLHSELNLSSLELGDSALYFCASSVVEANTEAFFGQGTRLTVV.

This sequence joins TRBV25-1 and TRBJ2-2; D perhaps matches TRBD2 (5 bases). The V gene lost 5 bases and the J gene lost 4 bases, with 8 bases spanning the gap. This CDR3 spans 13 amino acids. The germline V gene has CDR1 MGHDK and CDR2 SYGVNS. The CDR3 DNA sequence: TGTGCCAGCAGTAGGGAGATCACCGGGGAGCTGTTTTTT. Its translation is CASSREITGELFF.

Only a few counts were recorded for this clone. The chain uses TRBV2 and TRBJ2-5; D is undetermined. The CDR3 spans 11 residues. V lost 7 bases and J 3 bases, leaving 6 bases between the germline ends. Per the germline V gene, CDR1 is SNHLY and CDR2 is FYNNEI. CDR3 residues: CASTQEETQYF. DNA of the CDR3: TGTGCCAGCACCCAGGAAGAGACCCAGTACTTC.

The J gene is TRBJ1-1, the V gene TRBV18, with D unresolved. The CDR3 runs 16 residues. V was cut by 2 bases and J by 0 bases, with 13 bases left in between. The V gene's germline CDR1 is KGHSH and CDR2 LQKENI. CDR3: CASSPTVEGVNTEAFF. CDR3 nucleotides: TGTGCCAGCTCACCAACCGTGGAGGGAGTGAACACTGAAGCTTTCTTT.

This chain uses TRBV11-1 with TRBJ2-7; 8 bases map to TRBD2. This CDR3 region has 16 residues. Germline lookup yields CDR1 SGHAT and CDR2 FQDESV (reference sequence). The V gene end was trimmed by 5 bases and the J gene end by 2 bases; junction bases not matched to a gene: 11. The CDR3 nucleotides are TGTGCCAGCAGCGAAATAGCGGGGCGGGGCCCCTACGAGCAGTACTTC. Amino acid sequence: CASSEIAGRGPYEQYF. Full variable domain (rest looked up from reference TRBV11-1 and TRBJ2-7): EAEVAQSPRYKITEKSQAVAFWCDPISGHATLYWYRQILGQGPELLVQFQDESVVDDSQLPKDRFSAERLKGVDSTLKIQPAELGDSAMYLCASSEIAGRGPYEQYFGPGTRLTVT.

This clone occurred once. The chain joins TRBV19 to TRBJ2-1, with 11 bases aligning to TRBD2. The germline gives CDR1 LNHDA, CDR2 SQIVND (reference sequence). The CDR3 has 13 amino acids. The junction had 7 bases not matched to a gene; V was cut back by 5 bases and J by 13 bases. The CDR3 coding sequence is TGTGCCAGTAGTGTCGGACTAGCGGGCGTCCAGTTCTTC. It encodes CASSVGLAGVQFF.

This chain links TRBV6-1 with TRBJ2-5; a weak D match, TRBD1 (6 bases). The CDR3 is 15 residues long. Germline CDR1 is MNHNS and CDR2 is SASEGT. V was pared by 10 bases and J by 1 base, with 19 bases between. This CDR3 is CAIRGGDIPQETQYF. CDR3 bases: TGTGCCATCCGTGGGGGCGACATACCCCAAGAGACCCAGTACTTC.

This clone is a singleton in its sample. This chain connects TRBV5-1 to TRBJ2-7; no firm D call. CDR1 is SGHRS and CDR2 is YFSETQ in the germline V gene. There are 11 residues in the CDR3. Trimming took 4 bases from V and 5 from J, leaving 7 bases between them. The CDR3 here is CASSKNNEQYF. The CDR3 DNA reads TGCGCCAGCAGCAAAAACAACGAGCAGTACTTC.

The rearrangement links TRBV18 to TRBJ2-7, with a tentative D call TRBD2 (6 bases). This CDR3 region has 15 residues. Germline V gene lookup returns CDR1 KGHSH and CDR2 LQKENI. V lost 0 bases to trimming and J lost 5 bases, with 14 bases between them. The CDR3 here is CASSPPSAEGHEQYF. DNA of the CDR3: TGTGCCAGCTCACCACCGTCCGCGGAGGGCCACGAGCAGTACTTC.

CDR3 DNA sequence: TGCGCCAGCAGCTCATCCTCGCGGGAGCGGGAGGCGGATACGCAGTATTTT. It encodes CASSSSSREREADTQYF. The chain joins TRBV5-1 to TRBJ2-3; TRBD2 agrees at 9 bases. CDR3 length equals 17 residues. Germline CDR1 reads SGHRS; CDR2 reads YFSETQ. Trimming cost V 3 bases and J 6 bases; bases outside gene matches: 14.

CDR3 nucleotides: TGCGCCAGCAGCCCCGGGAGGGACAGGGGGGAAGACACAGATACGCAGTATTTT. It codes for CASSPGRDRGEDTDTQYF. V usage is TRBV4-3 and J usage is TRBJ2-3; 11 bases agree with TRBD1. With V trimmed by 4 bases and J by 2 bases, 11 bases remained unmatched. Germline V CDR1 and CDR2: LGHNA, YSLEER. This CDR3 has 18 residues.

The CDR3 region has the DNA TGTGCCAGCAGGGAGGGCCTCTCTGGGGCCAACGTCCTGACTTTC. Its translation: CASREGLSGANVLTF. V gene TRBV6-1 combines with J gene TRBJ2-6, with D possibly matching TRBD2 (6 bases). The length of the CDR3 is 15 residues. V shed 6 bases and J shed 0 bases, with 9 bases lying between them. Germline V gives CDR1 MNHNS, CDR2 SASEGT.

J is TRBJ1-5 and V is TRBV5-1, with D unresolved. Deletions cut 4 bases from V and 4 bases from J, with 12 bases between. Germline loops: CDR1 SGHRS, CDR2 YFSETQ. The CDR3 sequence is 14 residues long. The CDR3 DNA is TGCGCCAGCAGCCCGGGAGGCGTAAATCAGCCCCAGCATTTT. It yields the protein CASSPGGVNQPQHF.

The chain couples TRBV13 to TRBJ2-5; possibly TRBD2 for D (6 bases). The CDR3 has 14 amino acids. Per the germline V gene, CDR1 is PRHDT and CDR2 is FYEKMQ (reference sequence). Trimming cost V 0 bases and J 5 bases, with 10 bases left between them. The DNA of the CDR3 is TGTGCCAGCAGCTTAGGGGCCAGCGGGGAGACCCAGTACTTC. Residues: CASSLGASGETQYF.

V is TRBV28 and J is TRBJ1-5; tentative D call: TRBD1 (5 bases). The CDR3 runs to 16 residues. Trimming took 4 bases from V and 3 from J, leaving 16 bases between them. Looked up from germline, CDR1 is MDHEN and CDR2 is SYDVKM. The CDR3 DNA reads as TGTGCCAGCAGTTGGGGCGGGGCAGCCAACAATCAGCCCCAGCATTTT. Translation gives CASSWGGAANNQPQHF.

The V call is TRBV15, the J call TRBJ1-4; the D is unclear. Trimming took 0 bases from V and 0 from J, leaving 8 bases between them. Germline loops: CDR1 LNHNV, CDR2 YYDKDF (reference sequence). This CDR3 contains 16 residues. The DNA for the CDR3 is TGTGCCACCAGCAGAGATGTTATTGCAACTAATGAAAAACTGTTTTTT. Its protein product is CATSRDVIATNEKLFF.

This sequence joins TRBV9 and TRBJ1-2; TRBD1 matches 11 bases. CDR3 length: 18 residues. CDR1 and CDR2 (germline): SGDLS, YYNGEE. V shed 0 bases and J 2 bases; nucleotides not matched to a gene: 9. The CDR3 loop reads CASSVAPGQGENNYGYTF. The CDR3 DNA follows: TGTGCCAGCAGCGTAGCCCCGGGACAGGGGGAGAACAACTATGGCTACACCTTC.

The chain recombines TRBV7-9 with TRBJ2-7, with D unclear. In germline, CDR1 is SEHNR, CDR2 FQNEAQ (reference sequence). The CDR3 loop spans 14 amino acids. V was cut by 5 bases and J by 2 bases, with 13 bases left in between. CDR3 amino acids: CASSPRNRAYEQYF. Written as DNA, the CDR3 is TGTGCCAGCAGCCCCCGGAACCGGGCCTACGAGCAGTACTTC. The full variable domain, in which reference TRBV7-9 and TRBJ2-7 provide the parts outside the CDR3, is DTGVSQNPRHKITKRGQNVTFRCDPISEHNRLYWYRQTLGQGPEFLTYFQNEAQLEKSRLLSDRFSAERPKGSFSTLEIQRTEQGDSAMYLCASSPRNRAYEQYFGPGTRLTVT.

The V call is TRBV9, the J call TRBJ1-3; no definite D call. CDR3 length: 13 amino acids. V lost 6 bases, J lost 0 bases, and 7 bases lay in between. The germline gives CDR1 SGDLS, CDR2 YYNGEE. The CDR3 sequence is CASKQPSGNTIYF. CDR3 coding DNA: TGTGCCAGCAAACAGCCCTCTGGAAACACCATATATTTT.

This chain uses TRBV5-6 with TRBJ1-1, with D maybe TRBD1 (5 bases). The germline V gene encodes CDR1 SGHDT and CDR2 YYEEEE. The germline V and J ends were trimmed by 3 bases and 4 bases, with 16 bases remaining between them. The CDR3 covers 15 residues. The CDR3 coding sequence is TGTGCCAGCAGCTGGTGGCGGGACCTAGTCACTGAAGCTTTCTTT. The encoded protein is CASSWWRDLVTEAFF.

The chain carries TRBV27 and TRBJ2-7; 8 positions match TRBD2. With 7 bases clipped from V and 3 bases from J, the junction kept 11 bases outside the gene matches. Germline V gives CDR1 MNHEY, CDR2 SMNVEV (reference sequence). The CDR3 has 15 residues. The CDR3 here is CASTSRGGRYYEQYF. DNA of the CDR3: TGTGCCAGCACCTCCCGGGGGGGCCGGTACTACGAGCAGTACTTC.

For this clone: The sample carries other DNA sequences with the same CDR3. V is TRBV5-4 and J is TRBJ2-7; tentatively, D is TRBD2 (5 bases). The CDR3 totals 13 residues. With 0 bases removed from V and 1 base from J, the gap between germline ends came to 5 bases. Germline loops: CDR1 SGHNT, CDR2 YYREEE (reference sequence). CDR3 bases: TGTGCCAGCAGCTTGGCGGGGTCCTACGAGCAGTACTTC. Residues: CASSLAGSYEQYF.

The chain carries TRBV6-1 and TRBJ2-7; 9 bases line up with TRBD1. CDR1 MNHNS and CDR2 SASEGT come from the germline V gene. The V gene end was trimmed by 6 bases and the J gene end by 2 bases; junction bases not matched to a gene: 2. The CDR3 is made up of 13 amino acids. CDR3 sequence reads: CASRRTGAYEQYF. The CDR3 nucleotides are TGTGCCAGCAGGCGGACAGGGGCCTACGAGCAGTACTTC.